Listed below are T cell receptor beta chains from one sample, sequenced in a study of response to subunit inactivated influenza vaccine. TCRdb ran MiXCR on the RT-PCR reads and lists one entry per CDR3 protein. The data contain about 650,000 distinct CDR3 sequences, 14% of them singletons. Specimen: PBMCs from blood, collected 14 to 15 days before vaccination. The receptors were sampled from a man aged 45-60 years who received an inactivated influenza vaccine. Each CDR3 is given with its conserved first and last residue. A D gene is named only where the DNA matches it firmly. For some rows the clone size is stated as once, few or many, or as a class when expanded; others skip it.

CDR3 DNA: TGTGCCAGCAGTTACCGCCTGAGCTTCAACGAGCAGTACTTC
CDR3 protein: CASSYRLSFNEQYF
J gene: TRBJ2-7
V gene: TRBV6-5
D gene: .
clone size: few

CDR3 DNA: TGTGCCAGCAGCAATGACGGGAAGGTGGACTTC
CDR3 protein: CASSNDGKVDF
J gene: TRBJ2-5
V gene: TRBV21-1
D gene: .
clone size: few

CDR3 DNA: TGCAGCGTGTCCGGGGTTCGTACAGTCAATGAGCAGTTCTTC
CDR3 protein: CSVSGVRTVNEQFF
J gene: TRBJ2-1
V gene: TRBV29-1
D gene: .
clone size: .

CDR3 DNA: TGTGCCAGCAGTCCAGAGATCTCCGGGGAGCTGTTTTTT
CDR3 protein: CASSPEISGELFF
J gene: TRBJ2-2
V gene: TRBV27
D gene: .
clone size: .

CDR3 DNA: TGTGCCAGCAGCTTAGCCTCACGGGGATACAATCAGCCCCAGCATTTT
CDR3 protein: CASSLASRGYNQPQHF
J gene: TRBJ1-5
V gene: TRBV7-8
D gene: .
clone size: few

CDR3 DNA: TGTGCCATCAGTGACCGGACTAGAAATAAGGCCGGGGAGCTGTTTTTT
CDR3 protein: CAISDRTRNKAGELFF
J gene: TRBJ2-2
V gene: TRBV10-3
D gene: TRBD2
clone size: .

CDR3 DNA: TGCGCCAGCAGCTACCTAGACAGGGGCCCCGAGCAGTACTTC
CDR3 protein: CASSYLDRGPEQYF
J gene: TRBJ2-7
V gene: TRBV5-1
D gene: TRBD1
clone size: .

CDR3 DNA: TGTGCCATTAGTGGATCAGCGGGACACACAGATACGCAGTATTTT
CDR3 protein: CAISGSAGHTDTQYF
J gene: TRBJ2-3
V gene: TRBV10-3
D gene: .
clone size: .

CDR3 DNA: TGCAGCGTAGGACTTGGGCAGATGAACACTGAAGCTTTCTTT
CDR3 protein: CSVGLGQMNTEAFF
J gene: TRBJ1-1
V gene: TRBV29-1
D gene: .
clone size: .

CDR3 DNA: TGTGCCAGCAGTGGGGGGACAGGGAGTTCACCCCTCCACTTT
CDR3 protein: CASSGGTGSSPLHF
J gene: TRBJ1-6
V gene: TRBV27
D gene: TRBD1
clone size: .

CDR3 DNA: TGCAGCGCGTCGCGGGGTACGGCCAATGAGCAGTTCTTC
CDR3 protein: CSASRGTANEQFF
J gene: TRBJ2-1
V gene: TRBV29-1
D gene: .
clone size: few